These 32 T cell receptor beta chains were all obtained from the same sample, sequenced in a study of blood T cell repertoires in COVID-19. Assay: immunoSEQ multiplex PCR; the TCRdb copy retains only in-frame clones and omits some. This sample has 88,000 or so clones, with about 89% found just once. Sequenced sample: PBMCs or T cells enriched from blood (not recorded which). The receptor source for this set is a woman aged 45-60 years with acute COVID-19.

The gene calls are TRBV6-5 and TRBJ2-1; the match to TRBD2 covers 8 bases. The CDR3 length is 15 residues. CDR1 is MNHEY, CDR2 SVGAGI, per germline. Germline trimming cut 5 bases from V and 4 bases from J; bases unmatched to any gene: 7. CDR3: CASSPGLADYNEQFF. In nucleotides, the CDR3 is TGTGCCAGCAGTCCCGGACTAGCCGATTACAATGAGCAGTTCTTC.

V usage is TRBV19 and J usage is TRBJ1-2; D is unresolved. Germline V gene data show CDR1 as LNHDA and CDR2 as SQIVND (reference sequence). V was cut by 5 bases and J by 6 bases, with 16 bases left in between. The CDR3 consists of 14 residues. The CDR3 DNA is TGTGCCAGTAGTCCCGCCAGACTGTTGGATGGCTACACCTTC. It encodes CASSPARLLDGYTF.

This clone was detected only a few times. The J gene is TRBJ2-2, the V gene TRBV4-1; 8 positions match TRBD2. Germline V gene lookup returns CDR1 MGHRA and CDR2 YSYEKL. CDR3 length equals 17 residues. Trimming took 1 base from V and 3 from J; bases not matched to a gene: 7. CDR3 DNA: TGCGCCAGCAGCCAAGTCATGACTAGCGCAGACACCGGGGAGCTGTTTTTT. It codes for CASSQVMTSADTGELFF.

The chain joins TRBV10-1 to TRBJ1-2, with 8 bases that match TRBD1. Trimming at V came to 9 bases and at J to 2 bases, leaving 11 bases not matched to a gene. The length of the CDR3 is 15 residues. Germline lookup yields CDR1 WNHNN and CDR2 SYGVQD (reference sequence). The chain's CDR3 is CAREPRTGGNYGYTF. The CDR3 DNA reads as TGCGCCAGGGAGCCGAGAACAGGGGGAAACTATGGCTACACCTTC.

This clone was seen just once. The chain uses TRBV7-3 and TRBJ2-1; TRBD2 matches 7 bases. Trimming cost V 2 bases and J 6 bases; bases outside gene matches: 10. The germline V gene has CDR1 SGHTA and CDR2 FQGTGA. This CDR3 comprises 16 residues. CDR3 bases: TGTGCCAGCAGCTTAGAGGCGGGGGAGCTCCGCAATGAGCAGTTCTTC. Its translation is CASSLEAGELRNEQFF.

In its sample, this clone was seen a few times. The CDR3 DNA reads as TGTGCCAGCAAAGCTATCGCTAGCGGGAGGCGCAGGGGCACCGGGGAGCTGTTTTTT. As protein: CASKAIASGRRRGTGELFF. V is TRBV5-4 and J is TRBJ2-2, with 11 bases aligning to TRBD2. This CDR3 comprises 19 residues. V shed 6 bases and J 4 bases; nucleotides not matched to a gene: 17. Germline V gene sequence: CDR1 SGHNT, CDR2 YYREEE (reference sequence).

This chain connects TRBV21-1 to TRBJ1-1; the DNA was not compared with TRBD1, the D call given in the table. TRBV21-1 is designated a pseudogene. This CDR3 has 16 residues. The CDR3 reads CASSRPGTGLDTEAFF. DNA for the CDR3: TGTGCCAGCAGCCGTCCCGGGACAGGGTTGGACACTGAAGCTTTCTTT.

The chain carries TRBV6-1 and TRBJ2-3; 7 bases fit TRBD1. V lost 0 bases, J lost 5 bases, and 8 bases stayed unmatched. The length of the CDR3 is 16 residues. Germline CDR1 MNHNS, CDR2 SASEGT. The CDR3 bases are TGTGCCAGCAGTGAAGCCCGGCAGGGGGTCAAAGATACGCAGTATTTT. This gives the protein CASSEARQGVKDTQYF.

The gene calls are TRBV6-5 and TRBJ1-1; D is undetermined. The CDR3 runs 15 residues. V was clipped by 8 bases and J by 4 bases, with 20 bases between them. The germline V gene encodes CDR1 MNHEY and CDR2 SVGAGI. This CDR3 is CASEYQIGLRTEAFF. The CDR3 DNA reads as TGTGCCAGCGAGTACCAGATTGGACTTCGCACTGAAGCTTTCTTT.

The chain has TRBV5-1 and TRBJ1-1; the D gene is possibly TRBD1 (6 bases). Germline loops: CDR1 SGHRS, CDR2 YFSETQ. The V and J ends lost 0 bases and 0 bases respectively, with 12 bases between them. The CDR3 spans 16 residues. Here the CDR3 reads CASSLVAGGLNTEAFF. CDR3 DNA sequence: TGCGCCAGCAGCTTGGTGGCGGGGGGCCTGAACACTGAAGCTTTCTTT.

The chain couples TRBV5-1 to TRBJ2-3, with 10 bases identical to TRBD2. The junction had 3 bases not matched to a gene; V was cut back by 0 bases and J by 2 bases. Germline V gives CDR1 SGHRS, CDR2 YFSETQ. The CDR3 loop spans 16 amino acids. The CDR3 spells CASSLGTSGPTDTQYF. Here the CDR3 DNA reads TGCGCCAGCAGCTTGGGGACTAGCGGTCCCACAGATACGCAGTATTTT.

V gene TRBV7-8 combines with J gene TRBJ2-3; D possibly corresponds to TRBD1 (5 bases). The CDR3 covers 14 residues. Trimming stripped 3 bases from V and 4 bases from J, with 11 bases between. The germline gives CDR1 SGHVS, CDR2 FQNEAQ. CDR3 in DNA: TGTGCCAGCAGCTTCACAGGCAATTCAGATACGCAGTATTTT. Protein sequence: CASSFTGNSDTQYF.

The chain is built from TRBV18 and TRBJ1-1; D is undetermined. V was clipped by 2 bases and J by 0 bases, with 13 bases between them. Germline V gene sequence: CDR1 KGHSH, CDR2 LQKENI. The CDR3 runs to 16 residues. CDR3 residues: CASSPRSADMNTEAFF. CDR3 nucleotides: TGTGCCAGCTCACCAAGGTCCGCAGACATGAACACTGAAGCTTTCTTT.

The V gene is TRBV12-3 or TRBV12-4, the J gene TRBJ1-2; 8 positions match TRBD1. There are 13 residues in the CDR3. The J segment lost 8 bases and the V segment lost 6 bases, leaving 8 bases of the junction unmatched. This CDR3 is CASSLTGAGGYTF. CDR3 DNA: TGTGCCAGCAGCCTGACAGGGGCGGGAGGCTACACCTTC.

This clone was found a few times. The junction and the germline gene differ at one end; a read error may be behind it. This chain links TRBV5-1 with TRBJ2-3, with 11 bases that match TRBD2. The CDR3 has 19 amino acids. Germline V CDR1 and CDR2: SGHRS, YFSETQ. The CDR3 region has the DNA TGCGCCAGCAGTTTGGAGCCTAGCGGGAGGCTGGCTAGCACAGATACGCAGTATTTT. Translated: CASSLEPSGRLASTDTQYF.

The V call is TRBV3-1 (or the pseudogene TRBV3-2), the J call TRBJ2-3; D possibly corresponds to TRBD2 (6 bases). The CDR3 runs 15 residues. Germline-derived CDR1 and CDR2 are LGHDT and YNNKEL (reference sequence). V gave up 4 bases and J gave up 0 bases, with 11 bases separating them. The CDR3 coding sequence is TGTGCCAGCAGCCCGGGACTTCTTAGCACAGATACGCAGTATTTT. Its protein is CASSPGLLSTDTQYF.

V usage is TRBV18 and J usage is TRBJ2-3; the match to TRBD2 covers 8 bases. Germline CDR1 is KGHSH and CDR2 is LQKENI. With 3 bases clipped from V and 4 bases from J, the junction kept 12 bases outside the gene matches. This CDR3 has 17 amino acids. CDR3 sequence reads: CASSPAQLAATADTQYF. DNA for the CDR3: TGTGCCAGCTCACCCGCCCAACTAGCGGCCACAGCAGATACGCAGTATTTT.

The rearrangement links TRBV7-9 to TRBJ2-1, with a weak D call TRBD2 (5 bases). V was cut by 0 bases and J by 4 bases, with 10 bases left in between. This CDR3 is built from 15 residues. Per germline, CDR1 SEHNR and CDR2 FQNEAQ (reference sequence). This CDR3 is CASSLALAGYNEQFF. In DNA form, the CDR3 reads TGTGCCAGCAGCTTAGCTCTGGCGGGTTACAATGAGCAGTTCTTC.

The rearrangement links TRBV7-3 to TRBJ2-1; 10 bases map to TRBD2. There are 17 residues in the CDR3. The germline V gene encodes CDR1 SGHTA and CDR2 FQGTGA. J was trimmed by 5 bases and V by 5 bases; bases with no gene match: 12. The CDR3 coding sequence is TGTGCCAGCAGCCAAAAGCCCCGGACTAGCGGAAACAATGAGCAGTTCTTC. This translates into CASSQKPRTSGNNEQFF.

This sequence joins TRBV2 and TRBJ2-5; TRBD2 agrees at 7 bases. CDR3 size: 12 residues. Germline values: CDR1 SNHLY, CDR2 FYNNEI. V was clipped by 8 bases and J by 5 bases; unmatched bases: 5. DNA of the CDR3: TGTGCCAGCTTGCGGGAGAGGGAGACCCAGTACTTC. Amino acid sequence: CASLRERETQYF.

The genes are TRBV4-1 and TRBJ2-1; 15 bases fit TRBD2. Losses at the gene ends were 4 bases for V and 7 bases for J; bases not matched to a gene: 5. The CDR3 covers 16 residues. The V gene's germline CDR1 is MGHRA and CDR2 YSYEKL. CDR3 nucleotides: TGCGCCAGCAGCCCCACCGGGACTAGCGGGAGGAATGAGCAGTTCTTC. This encodes CASSPTGTSGRNEQFF.

This clone was seen a single time. The V call is TRBV19, the J call TRBJ2-3; D may be TRBD2 (5 bases). Deletions cut 4 bases from V and 2 bases from J, with 10 bases between. Germline assignment: CDR1 LNHDA and CDR2 SQIVND (reference sequence). This CDR3 comprises 14 residues. CDR3 nucleotide sequence: TGTGCCAGTAGTACCTCTAGCTTCACAGATACGCAGTATTTT. This encodes CASSTSSFTDTQYF.

The chain joins TRBV6-5 to TRBJ1-1; perhaps TRBD1 as D (6 bases). CDR1 is MNHEY and CDR2 is SVGAGI in the germline V gene. The CDR3 extends over 13 amino acids. V gave up 6 bases and J gave up 4 bases, with 12 bases separating them. The CDR3 DNA sequence: TGTGCCAGCAGCGGGGGCGGGGGCACTGAAGCTTTCTTT. This codes for CASSGGGGTEAFF.

The rearrangement uses TRBV7-2 and TRBJ1-2, with unresolved D. Trimming pared 4 bases from V and 4 bases from J, leaving 19 bases between. The CDR3 runs 16 residues. Per germline, CDR1 SGHTA and CDR2 FQGNSA. The CDR3 sequence: CASSSPRSGWAYGYTF. As DNA, the CDR3 is TGTGCCAGCAGCTCCCCTCGATCAGGTTGGGCCTATGGCTACACCTTC.

Here the CDR3 reads CASSLTLQGAVDTQYF. Here the CDR3 DNA reads TGCGCCAGCAGCTTAACCTTACAGGGGGCAGTAGATACGCAGTATTTT. The chain employs TRBV5-1 and TRBJ2-3; 9 bases fit TRBD1. The CDR3 sequence is 16 residues long. Germline values: CDR1 SGHRS, CDR2 YFSETQ. Trimming cost V 2 bases and J 5 bases; bases outside gene matches: 9.

This rearrangement joins TRBV3-1 (or the pseudogene TRBV3-2) to TRBJ1-2; D perhaps matches TRBD1 (6 bases). This CDR3 contains 14 residues. The V end lost 0 bases, the J end lost 8 bases, and 13 bases lay between the germline ends. Germline CDR1 and CDR2: LGHDT and YNNKEL (reference sequence). The CDR3 DNA is TGTGCCAGCAGCCAAGATTACAGGGAGACGGGCTACACCTTC. It specifies CASSQDYRETGYTF.

The genes are TRBV5-5 and TRBJ1-5, with D tentatively TRBD1 (6 bases). The CDR3 covers 17 residues. CDR1 is SGHKS and CDR2 is YYEKEE in the germline V gene (reference sequence). Trimming took off 3 bases at V and 2 bases at J, with 18 bases between the two ends. The CDR3 here is CASSYSWGRPGNQPQHF. As DNA, the CDR3 is TGTGCCAGCAGCTATAGCTGGGGGCGGCCGGGCAATCAGCCCCAGCATTTT. The full variable domain, with the rest looked up from reference TRBV5-5 and TRBJ1-5, is DAGVTQSPTHLIKTRGQQVTLRCSPISGHKSVSWYQQVLGQGPQFIFQYYEKEERGRGNFPDRFSARQFPNYSSELNVNALLLGDSALYLCASSYSWGRPGNQPQHFGDGTRLSIL.

The chain links TRBV19 to TRBJ2-2; D possibly corresponds to TRBD1 (6 bases). This CDR3 has 14 amino acids. Trimming pared 5 bases from V and 0 bases from J, leaving 7 bases between. Germline V gene lookup returns CDR1 LNHDA and CDR2 SQIVND (reference sequence). CDR3 amino acids: CASSGQTNTGELFF. CDR3 coding DNA: TGTGCCAGTAGTGGACAGACGAACACCGGGGAGCTGTTTTTT. The full variable domain, in which reference TRBV19 and TRBJ2-2 provide the parts outside the CDR3, is DGGITQSPKYLFRKEGQNVTLSCEQNLNHDAMYWYRQDPGQGLRLIYYSQIVNDFQKGDIAEGYSVSREKKESFPLTVTSAQKNPTAFYLCASSGQTNTGELFFGEGSRLTVL.

The chain has TRBV18 and TRBJ1-1; 8 bases are a match to TRBD1. CDR3 length: 15 residues. Trimming removed 2 bases from V and 1 base from J; junction bases left unmatched: 3. Germline CDR1 reads KGHSH; CDR2 reads LQKENI. CDR3 sequence reads: CASSPYQGANTEAFF. The CDR3 bases are TGTGCCAGCTCACCATATCAGGGGGCGAACACTGAAGCTTTCTTT.

V gene TRBV7-9 combines with J gene TRBJ1-1, with D tentatively TRBD1 (5 bases). The V and J ends lost 5 bases and 3 bases respectively, with 16 bases between them. This CDR3 is built from 15 residues. Germline assignment: CDR1 SEHNR and CDR2 FQNEAQ (reference sequence). The CDR3: CASSRGDGLDTEAFF. CDR3 DNA sequence: TGTGCCAGCAGCCGCGGGGACGGTTTAGACACTGAAGCTTTCTTT.

The rearrangement links TRBV5-4 to TRBJ1-2, with unresolved D. Germline V gene lookup returns CDR1 SGHNT and CDR2 YYREEE (reference sequence). V lost 2 bases to trimming and J lost 6 bases, with 8 bases between them. The CDR3 sequence is 12 residues long. The CDR3 reads CASSFGLNGYTF. CDR3 nucleotides: TGTGCCAGCAGCTTCGGGTTGAATGGCTACACCTTC.

The chain joins TRBV19 to TRBJ1-4, with D maybe TRBD1 (5 bases). Trimming removed 3 bases at V and 4 bases at J, with 15 bases between. The CDR3 totals 16 residues. From germline, CDR1 is LNHDA and CDR2 SQIVND (reference sequence). CDR3 residues: CASSIARGGSNEKLFF. CDR3 nucleotides: TGTGCCAGTAGTATCGCCCGGGGGGGGAGTAATGAAAAACTGTTTTTT.